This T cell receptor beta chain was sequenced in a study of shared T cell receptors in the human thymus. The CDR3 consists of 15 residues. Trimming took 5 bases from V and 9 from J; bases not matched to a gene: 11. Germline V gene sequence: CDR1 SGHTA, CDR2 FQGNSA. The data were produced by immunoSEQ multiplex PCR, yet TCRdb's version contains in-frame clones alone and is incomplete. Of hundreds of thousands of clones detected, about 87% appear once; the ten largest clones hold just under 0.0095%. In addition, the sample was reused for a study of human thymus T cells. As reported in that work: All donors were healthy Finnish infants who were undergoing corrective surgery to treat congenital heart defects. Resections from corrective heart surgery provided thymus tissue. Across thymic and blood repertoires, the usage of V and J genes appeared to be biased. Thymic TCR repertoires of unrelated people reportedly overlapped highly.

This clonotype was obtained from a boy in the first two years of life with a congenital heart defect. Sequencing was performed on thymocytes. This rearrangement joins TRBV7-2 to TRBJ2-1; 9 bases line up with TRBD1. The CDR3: CASSIPGTGFCEQFF. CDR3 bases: TGTGCCAGCAGCATCCCCGGGACAGGGTTTTGTGAGCAGTTCTTC.